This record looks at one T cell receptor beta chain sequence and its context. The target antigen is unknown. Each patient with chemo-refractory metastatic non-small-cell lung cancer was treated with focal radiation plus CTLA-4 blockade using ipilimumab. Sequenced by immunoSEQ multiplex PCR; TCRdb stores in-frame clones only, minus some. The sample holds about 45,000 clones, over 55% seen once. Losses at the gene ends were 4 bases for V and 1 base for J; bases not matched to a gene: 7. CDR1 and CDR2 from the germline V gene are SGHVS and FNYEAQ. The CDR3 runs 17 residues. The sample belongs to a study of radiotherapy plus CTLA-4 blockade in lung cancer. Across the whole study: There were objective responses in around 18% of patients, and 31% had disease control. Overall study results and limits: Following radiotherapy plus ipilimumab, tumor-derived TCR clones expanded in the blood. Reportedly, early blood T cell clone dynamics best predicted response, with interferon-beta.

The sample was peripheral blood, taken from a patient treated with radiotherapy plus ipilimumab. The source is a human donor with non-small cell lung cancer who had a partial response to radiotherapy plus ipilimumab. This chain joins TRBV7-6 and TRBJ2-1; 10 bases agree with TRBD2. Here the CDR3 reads CASSSALAGRSYNEQFF. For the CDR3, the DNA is TGTGCCAGCAGCTCGGCACTAGCGGGACGGTCCTACAATGAGCAGTTCTTC.